The source of this T cell receptor (beta chain) is a study of T cells in Graves' hyperthyroidism and ophthalmopathy (dated by TCRdb to between 2017 and 2020). For the wider study: Peripheral blood was sampled at the time of initial diagnosis, prior to any treatment. TCR V-J signatures able to tell the groups apart were searched for in a discovery cohort of 100 or so patients, of whom around 42 had Graves' ophthalmopathy and 57 had stable Graves' hyperthyroidism. Prospective prediction of ophthalmopathy was tested in an independent validation cohort of 18 to 20 hyperthyroidism patients and some 17 patients who later progressed to ophthalmopathy. The 100 discovery patients were randomly divided into training and test sets at a 7:3 ratio. In more than five Graves' hyperthyroidism patients, the study also compared T-cell repertoires from thyroid tissue with T-cell repertoires from blood. After blood sampling, hyperthyroidism patients were treated with methimazole at a starting dose of 30 mg daily, and ophthalmopathy patients were treated with high-dose intravenous methylprednisolone. According to the paper, TCR Vbeta CDR3 sequencing was carried out on around 140 peripheral blood samples, which came from 40 to 45 ophthalmopathy, some 73 hyperthyroidism and roughly 17 progressor patients.

Amplification of TCR beta CDR3 regions was carried out from RNA transcripts. For the first round of RT-PCR on the TCR CDR3, the HTBI primer set was used together with the Qiagen OneStep RT-PCR kit. Libraries were constructed in a second round of multiplex PCR, after which size selection and purification were carried out. Paired-end sequencing of the libraries was performed with 100 bp reads on an Illumina HiSeq2000. Processing in the source paper ran as follows. SOAPnuke was used to process the raw data, with reads discarded if the reads contained adapters or uncalled bases, had a mean Phred below 15, or lacked an exact constant-primer or identifier match. COPE v1.2.5 was used to merge high-quality paired reads, and clonotypes were defined as unique nucleotide sequences. Clonotypes were aligned to IMGT TRBV, TRBD and TRBJ reference segments using MiTCR v1.1. The analysis included only V-J combinations with a frequency above 0.0001, which together covered 99.2% of the repertoires. A TCS score was defined as the ratio between F50 (clonal expansion) and ExV (chaos), using BLOSUM62-based TCRdist between CDR3 peptides within each V-J. Welch's t-statistics and random forest reduced around 510 V-J features to 10 to 15, which were used in a naive Bayes classifier (R e1071). TCRdb reworked the public reads: Q25 trimming with fastp, MiXCR clone assembly, productive beta chains retained. Each CDR3 protein appears once, grouped with its most common genes and DNA. It is TCRdb's table, rather than the study itself, that gives the V and J calls and clone size. This sample holds nearly 600,000 distinct CDR3 sequences; 13% to 15% were observed only once. Around 7% of the sample is held by the ten biggest clonotypes.

Moderately to severely active disease, a Clinical Activity Score of at least 3, a NOSPECS grade of at least 4, and a duration under 3 months were present in ophthalmopathy patients. Patients with uncontrolled infections, other autoimmune diseases, pregnancy or lactation were excluded. Diagnoses were established on the basis of clinical symptoms, serum thyroxine and TRAb, thyroid ultrasound, and orbital computed tomography. Ficoll-Paque density gradient centrifugation was used to isolate PBMCs from around 10 ml of fresh peripheral blood. Trizol reagent was used to extract total RNA, and RNA quality was then checked on an Agilent 2100 Bioanalyzer. CDR1 is given as SGHAT and CDR2 as FQNNGV, both from the germline V gene. V lost 4 bases and J lost 0 bases; the stretch between them is 10 bases long. The CDR3 holds 15 amino acids from the cysteine to the phenylalanine. Only the CDR3 portion is preserved as DNA: 45 bases, with reading frame beginning at the first base.

Ten or more counts support this clonotype. What this receptor recognizes is not known. Base qualities are missing; no much larger clone stands one base away. The study at large found these results: No statistical method was used to fix the sample size in advance, and group allocation was not hidden from the investigators. During validation, the model predicted progression to ophthalmopathy a median of approximately 7 months ahead of onset, with 60% to 71% sensitivity and 72% to 80% specificity. A 13 V-J signature model separated ophthalmopathy from stable hyperthyroidism, with about 88% sensitivity and about 81% specificity in cross-validation and 80%/75% in testing. Most expanded thyroid clonotypes (frequency above 0.001) were also found in blood, which suggests that blood repertoires may mirror thyroid immune responses.

The chain is made from TRBV11-2 and TRBJ2-1; possibly the D gene is TRBD2, per 6 matching bases. This TCR came from a woman in her late teens or twenties with Graves' ophthalmopathy. The sample comprised blood. The nucleotide sequence reads as follows: TGTGCCAGCAGCTCGGACGGGAGCTCCTACAATGAGCAGTTCTTC. This translates into CASSSDGSSYNEQFF.